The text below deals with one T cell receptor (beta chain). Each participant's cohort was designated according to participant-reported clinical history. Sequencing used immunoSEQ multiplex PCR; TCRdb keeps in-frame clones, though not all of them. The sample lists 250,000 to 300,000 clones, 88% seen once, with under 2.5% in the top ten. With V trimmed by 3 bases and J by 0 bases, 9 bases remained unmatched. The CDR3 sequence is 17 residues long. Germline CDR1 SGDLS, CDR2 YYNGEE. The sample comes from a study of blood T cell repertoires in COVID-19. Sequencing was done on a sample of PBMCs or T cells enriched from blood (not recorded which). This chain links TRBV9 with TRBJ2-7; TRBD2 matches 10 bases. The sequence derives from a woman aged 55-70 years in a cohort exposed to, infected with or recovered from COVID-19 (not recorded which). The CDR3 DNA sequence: TGTGCCAGCAGCGAGGAACCGACTAGCGGGTACTCCTACGAGCAGTACTTC. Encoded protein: CASSEEPTSGYSYEQYF.